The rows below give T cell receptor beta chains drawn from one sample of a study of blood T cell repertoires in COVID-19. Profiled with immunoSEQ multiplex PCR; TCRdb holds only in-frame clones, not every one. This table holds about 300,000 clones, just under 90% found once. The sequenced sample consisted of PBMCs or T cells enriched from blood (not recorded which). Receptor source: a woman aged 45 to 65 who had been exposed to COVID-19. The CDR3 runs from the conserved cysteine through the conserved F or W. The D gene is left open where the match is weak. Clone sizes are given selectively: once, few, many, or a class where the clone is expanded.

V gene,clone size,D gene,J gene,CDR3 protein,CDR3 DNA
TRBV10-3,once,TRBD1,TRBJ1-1,CAISVGQGSTEAFF,TGTGCCATCAGTGTGGGACAGGGGAGCACTGAAGCTTTCTTT
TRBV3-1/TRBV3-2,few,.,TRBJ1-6,CASSRLDSPLHF,TGTGCCAGCAGCCGGCTCGATTCACCCCTCCACTTT
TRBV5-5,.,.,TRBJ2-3,CASSLGRVPDTQYF,TGTGCCAGCAGCCTGGGCAGGGTCCCAGATACGCAGTATTTT
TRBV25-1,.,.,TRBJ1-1,CASSPGTPGGAFF,TGTGCCAGCAGCCCCGGGACTCCCGGGGGAGCTTTCTTT
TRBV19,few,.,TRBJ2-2,CASSAPNTGELFF,TGTGCCTCTAGCGCTCCGAACACCGGGGAGCTGTTTTTT
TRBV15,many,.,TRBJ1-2,CATSREGVNYGYTF,TGTGCCACCAGCAGAGAAGGGGTCAACTATGGCTACACCTTC
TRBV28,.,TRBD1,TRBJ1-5,CASSLPGQGVPQHF,TGTGCCAGCAGTTTACCGGGACAGGGGGTGCCCCAGCATTTT
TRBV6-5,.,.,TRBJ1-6,CASSTQGSYNSPLHF,TGTGCCAGCAGTACCCAGGGCTCCTATAATTCACCCCTCCACTTT
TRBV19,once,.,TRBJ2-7,CASSPRTGTYEQYF,TGTGCCAGTAGTCCAAGGACGGGGACCTACGAGCAGTACTTC
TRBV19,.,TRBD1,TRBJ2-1,CASSSRTGIMFF,TGTGCCAGTAGTTCACGGACAGGAATTATGTTCTTC
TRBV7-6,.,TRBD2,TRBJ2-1,CASSLDGGSSYNEQFF,TGTGCCAGCAGCTTGGACGGGGGGAGCTCCTACAATGAGCAGTTCTTC
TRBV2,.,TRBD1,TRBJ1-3,CASSPTGGRGNTIYF,TGTGCCAGCAGTCCAACAGGGGGTCGGGGAAACACCATATATTTT
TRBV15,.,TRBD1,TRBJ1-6,CATSRVGQGNSPLHF,TGTGCCACCAGCAGAGTAGGACAGGGTAATTCACCCCTCCACTTT
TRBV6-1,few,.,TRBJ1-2,CASSEVGGNVGYTF,TGTGCCAGCAGTGAAGTTGGCGGCAATGTGGGCTACACCTTC
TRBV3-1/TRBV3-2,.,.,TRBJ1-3,CASSPMRVGNTIYF,TGTGCCAGCAGCCCTATGAGGGTCGGAAACACCATATATTTT
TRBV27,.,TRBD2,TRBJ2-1,CASSRFGLAGGQSYNEQFF,TGTGCCAGCAGTCGATTTGGGCTAGCGGGGGGACAATCCTACAATGAGCAGTTCTTC
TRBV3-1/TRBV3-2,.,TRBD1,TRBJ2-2,CASSQVWTGGLTGELFF,TGTGCCAGCAGCCAAGTGTGGACAGGGGGCCTCACCGGGGAGCTGTTTTTT
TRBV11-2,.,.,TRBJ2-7,CASEGGTGGYEQYF,TGTGCCAGCGAGGGGGGGACAGGCGGTTACGAGCAGTACTTC
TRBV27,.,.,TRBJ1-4,CASSGAKGANEKLFF,TGTGCCAGCAGTGGGGCCAAGGGCGCTAATGAAAAACTGTTTTTT
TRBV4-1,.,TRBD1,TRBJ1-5,CASSHLPPEWDSTNQPQHF,TGCGCCAGCAGCCATCTCCCCCCGGAATGGGACAGTACAAATCAGCCCCAGCATTTT
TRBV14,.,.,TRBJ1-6,CASSQFLWDQGKGDNNSPLHF,TGTGCCAGCAGCCAATTCCTATGGGACCAGGGGAAAGGGGATAATAATTCACCCCTCCACTTT
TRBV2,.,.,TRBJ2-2,CASSRDTNTGELFF,TGTGCCAGCAGCCGGGATACGAACACCGGGGAGCTGTTTTTT
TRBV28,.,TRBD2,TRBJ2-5,CASSFSALAGLQETQYF,TGTGCCAGCAGTTTCTCTGCCCTAGCGGGGCTTCAAGAGACCCAGTACTTC
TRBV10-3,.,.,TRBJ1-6,CAISENPRAGGKNSPLHF,TGTGCCATCAGTGAGAACCCCCGCGCGGGGGGCAAAAATTCACCCCTCCACTTT
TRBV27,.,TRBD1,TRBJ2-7,CASSWDRGYEQYF,TGTGCCAGCAGTTGGGACAGGGGGTACGAGCAGTACTTC
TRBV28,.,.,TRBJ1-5,CATTWGDQPQHF,TGTGCCACCACCTGGGGGGATCAGCCCCAGCATTTT
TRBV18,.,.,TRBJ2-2,CASSPGSAGTGELFF,TGTGCCAGCTCCCCAGGGTCAGCGGGCACCGGGGAGCTGTTTTTT
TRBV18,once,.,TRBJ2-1,CASSPPLEADLFF,TGTGCCAGCTCACCCCCTTTGGAGGCAGATCTGTTCTTC
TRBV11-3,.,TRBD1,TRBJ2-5,CASSLGQGRETQYF,TGTGCCAGCAGCCTCGGACAGGGGAGAGAGACCCAGTACTTC
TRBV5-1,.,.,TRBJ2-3,CASSLTVGGTDTQYF,TGCGCCAGCAGCTTGACGGTCGGGGGCACAGATACGCAGTATTTT
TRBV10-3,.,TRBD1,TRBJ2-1,CAIQEGARDEQFF,TGTGCCATCCAAGAGGGGGCGCGTGATGAGCAGTTCTTC
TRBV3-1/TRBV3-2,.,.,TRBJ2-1,CASSQQTGYYNEQFF,TGTGCCAGCAGCCAACAAACAGGGTACTACAATGAGCAGTTCTTC
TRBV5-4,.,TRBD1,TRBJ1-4,CASSLAVGQGGEKLFF,TGTGCCAGCAGCTTGGCCGTCGGACAGGGCGGCGAAAAACTGTTTTTT
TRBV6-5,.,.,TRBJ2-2,CASSYSFQTGELFF,TGTGCCAGCAGTTACTCCTTCCAGACCGGGGAGCTGTTTTTT
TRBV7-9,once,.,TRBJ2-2,CASSLARGNGELFF,TGTGCCAGCAGCTTAGCGCGGGGTAACGGGGAGCTGTTTTTT
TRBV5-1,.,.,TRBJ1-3,CASSLNPGQGGNTIYF,TGCGCCAGCAGCTTGAATCCCGGCCAGGGAGGAAACACCATATATTTT
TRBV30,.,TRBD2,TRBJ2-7,CAWSEMGGKQYF,TGTGCCTGGAGTGAAATGGGGGGGAAGCAGTACTTC
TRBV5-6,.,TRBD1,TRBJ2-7,CASSLDRGSYEQYF,TGTGCCAGCAGCTTGGACAGGGGGTCCTACGAGCAGTACTTC
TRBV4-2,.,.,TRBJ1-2,CASGHVGGWIGSLGYGYTF,TGTGCCAGCGGGCACGTGGGGGGGTGGATAGGGTCGTTGGGCTATGGCTACACCTTC
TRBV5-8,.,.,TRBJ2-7,CASSPPQSPSYEQYF,TGTGCCAGCAGCCCCCCACAGTCTCCTTCCTACGAGCAGTACTTC
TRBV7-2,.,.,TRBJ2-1,CASSPAFLGSSYNEQFF,TGTGCCAGCAGCCCCGCCTTCCTAGGGAGCTCCTACAATGAGCAGTTCTTC
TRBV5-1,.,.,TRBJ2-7,CASSLLFGGNEQYF,TGCGCCAGCAGCTTGCTGTTCGGGGGAAACGAGCAGTACTTC
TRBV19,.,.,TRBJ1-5,CASSIDLRGNQPQHF,TGTGCCAGTAGTATAGATTTGCGAGGCAATCAGCCCCAGCATTTT
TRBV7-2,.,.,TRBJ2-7,CASSTQPDSYEQYF,TGTGCCAGCAGCACTCAACCTGACTCCTACGAGCAGTACTTC
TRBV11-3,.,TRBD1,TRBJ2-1,CASSGPGQGAYNEQFF,TGTGCCAGCAGCGGGCCGGGACAGGGGGCTTACAATGAGCAGTTCTTC